A single sample is the source of the 10 T cell receptor beta chains below, sequenced in a study of human T cells and chemical hapten exposure. Whole blood, unfractionated, served as the material for total RNA extraction. One entry per CDR3 protein results from TCRdb running MiXCR on the 5' RACE reads. The sample has about 81,000 distinct CDR3 sequences, more than 15% seen once. The source of these receptors is a female donor in good health.

This clonotype showed up just a few times. The J gene is TRBJ1-3, the V gene TRBV4-1; D gene unclear. Germline CDR1 MGHRA, CDR2 YSYEKL. The CDR3 runs 15 residues. The V and J ends lost 0 bases and 4 bases respectively, with 10 bases between them. The CDR3 region has the DNA TGCGCCAGCAGCCAAGAGATGAATGGAGGAAACACCATATATTTT. Residues: CASSQEMNGGNTIYF.

The chain joins TRBV28 to TRBJ1-2; D remains ambiguous. The CDR3 contains 13 residues. The V end was cut by 2 bases, the J end by 4 bases, with 8 bases between. Germline lookup yields CDR1 MDHEN and CDR2 SYDVKM. The CDR3 is CASSLQASYGYTF. CDR3 bases: TGTGCCAGCAGTTTACAGGCCAGCTATGGCTACACCTTC.

This rearrangement joins TRBV5-1 to TRBJ1-1; 7 bases match TRBD1. Germline V CDR1 and CDR2: SGHRS, YFSETQ. The CDR3 spans 14 residues. V gave up 4 bases and J gave up 5 bases; unmatched junction bases: 8. CDR3 in amino acids: CASSARQGRTEAFF. CDR3 DNA: TGCGCCAGCAGCGCCAGACAGGGTCGAACTGAAGCTTTCTTT. The full variable domain, completed using reference TRBV5-1 and TRBJ1-1, is KAGVTQTPRYLIKTRGQQVTLSCSPISGHRSVSWYQQTPGQGLQFLFEYFSETQRNKGNFPGRFSGRQFSNSRSEMNVSTLELGDSALYLCASSARQGRTEAFFGQGTRLTVV.

Only a few counts were recorded for this clonotype. The chain has TRBV6-5 and TRBJ1-1, with 7 bases matching TRBD1. There are 14 residues in the CDR3. The germline CDR1 and CDR2 sequences are MNHEY and SVGAGI. The trim removed 5 bases at V and 5 bases at J, leaving 8 bases unmatched. The CDR3 spells CASSAGQLRTEAFF. The CDR3 DNA sequence: TGTGCCAGCAGTGCGGGACAGTTAAGAACTGAAGCTTTCTTT.

The table lists this clonotype with a few counts. DNA of the CDR3: TGTGCCATCAGTGCCCGAGGTGTGGAGAACGAGCAGTACTTC. Encoded protein: CAISARGVENEQYF. This chain links TRBV10-3 with TRBJ2-7; D not certain. CDR1 is ENHRY and CDR2 is SYGVKD in the germline V gene. The CDR3 spans 14 residues. Trimming removed 4 bases from V and 5 bases from J, with 15 bases in between.

The chain's CDR3 is CASSPRLEKLFF. CDR3 DNA: TGTGCCAGCAGTCCCCGACTTGAAAAACTGTTTTTT. The chain employs TRBV6-6 and TRBJ1-4; D is unresolved. Germline CDR1 reads MNHNY; CDR2 reads SVGAGI (reference sequence). V was shortened by 5 bases and J by 7 bases, with 8 bases between the two germline ends. CDR3 length: 12 residues.

This clonotype appeared many times. The chain carries TRBV5-1 and TRBJ1-2, with D perhaps TRBD1 (6 bases). Trimming took 4 bases from V and 2 from J, leaving 12 bases between them. From germline, CDR1 is SGHRS and CDR2 YFSETQ. The CDR3 has 14 residues. CDR3: CASSVEGQNYGYTF. The CDR3 nucleotides read TGCGCCAGCAGCGTAGAAGGACAGAACTATGGCTACACCTTC. Drawing the rest from reference TRBV5-1 and TRBJ1-2, the complete variable domain is KAGVTQTPRYLIKTRGQQVTLSCSPISGHRSVSWYQQTPGQGLQFLFEYFSETQRNKGNFPGRFSGRQFSNSRSEMNVSTLELGDSALYLCASSVEGQNYGYTFGSGTRLTVV.

The rearrangement links TRBV6-2 or TRBV6-3 to TRBJ2-1; 9 nucleotides align to TRBD2. The CDR3 spans 16 residues. V lost 0 bases, J lost 4 bases, and 4 bases stayed unmatched. Germline values: CDR1 MNHEY, CDR2 SVGEGT. The CDR3 reads CASSYSKAGGYNEQFF. The CDR3 DNA sequence: TGTGCCAGCAGTTACTCGAAGGCGGGGGGGTACAATGAGCAGTTCTTC.

This chain joins TRBV6-2 or TRBV6-3 and TRBJ1-6; D possibly corresponds to TRBD1 (5 bases). The CDR3 spans 16 residues. Germline CDR1 and CDR2: MNHEY and SVGEGT. V was trimmed by 6 bases and J by 6 bases, leaving 18 bases between them. The CDR3 loop is CASSIYDSRTNSPLHF. In DNA, the CDR3 is TGTGCCAGCAGCATCTACGACAGCCGGACTAATTCACCCCTCCACTTT.

By share, this clonotype counts as medium-sized (0.01 to 0.1%). This chain connects TRBV20-1 to TRBJ2-7; D tentatively reads TRBD1 or TRBD2 (5 bases each). The germline gives CDR1 DFQATT, CDR2 SNEGSKA (reference sequence). The CDR3 contains 17 residues. V was trimmed by 1 base and J by 0 bases, leaving 19 bases between them. CDR3 region: CSARAREPTVLSYEQYF. The CDR3 DNA reads TGCAGTGCTAGAGCCAGGGAGCCGACAGTTCTCTCCTACGAGCAGTACTTC.